The entry below describes one T cell receptor beta chain. There is no known antigen for this receptor. No quality values exist for individual bases; no much larger clone is one base distant. The data were obtained in a study of blood T cell repertoires in COVID-19 (TCRdb year 2020). The study in broad terms: Samples covering the acute and convalescent phases of COVID-19 were provided by collaborators in the United States, Italy and Spain. The prospective study material was composed of cDNA or gDNA derived from T cells, B-cell-depleted T cells, or PBMCs. Subjects who had been exposed to COVID-19, were actively infected with it, or had recovered from it provided the deeply sampled blood TCRbeta repertoires that made up the dataset. The repertoires were released in a freely available public database intended as a resource for research on the immune response to SARS-CoV-2. The samples were drawn from the first 160 participants of the ongoing ImmuneRACE study and from 1,254 subjects provided by 6 global collaborators. Nearly every sample came with metadata listing a de-identified subject ID, COVID-19 status, age in years and sex. HLA class I and class II types, where available, came from metadata supplied by the sample provider rather than from assay-based typing.

One collaborating source in Seattle enrolled patients during active infection and followed them longitudinally through the course of disease. Whole blood was collected in K2EDTA tubes by collaborating institutions according to the institutions' own protocols. For TCRbeta analysis, collaborators shipped samples in one of three forms: frozen whole blood, isolated PBMCs, or DNA extracted from either of those sample types. TCRbeta CDR3 regions were amplified from genomic DNA using the immunoSEQ Assay, a bias-controlled multiplex PCR. As for how the authors treated the data: The number of nucleated cells in each sample was estimated by amplification of reference gene primers within the assay. Sequence reads were collapsed and filtered to measure the absolute abundance of every unique TCRbeta CDR3 rearrangement. Productive Simpson clonality was computed per sample as the square root of Simpson's diversity index over productive rearrangements. As stored in TCRdb, this immuneACCESS dataset retains in-frame rearrangements with V and J assigned. A fraction of the clones does not appear; measured against another copy, unresolved V genes explain less than half of the discrepancy, and the remainder lacks a known reason. V and J calls and clone size are those listed in that table; D and trimming were worked out from the DNA. A total of about 200,000 clones appear in this sample, 70% to 90% of them only once. Over 15% of the sample lies in the top ten.

Here is what the overall study found, with its caveats: The amount of clinical and demographic metadata varied by source and participant and was provided uncurated.

The TCR comes from a man over 45 with COVID-19, enrolled during active disease. The sample comprised peripheral blood.

The bases are TGTGCCAGCTCACCAGGGGCCTCCTACGAGCAGTACTTC. This gives the protein CASSPGASYEQYF. The chain is made from TRBV18 and TRBJ2-7, with a tentative D gene TRBD1 over 5 matching bases. From the cysteine through the phenylalanine, the CDR3 covers 13 amino acids. The read is trimmed to its CDR3 DNA, 39 bases read in frame from base 1. Looking up the germline V gene yields CDR1 KGHSH and CDR2 LQKENI. V and J are truncated by 2 bases and 0 bases respectively, leaving an intervening sequence of 5 bases. The variable domain in full, with residues beyond the CDR3 obtained from the reference TRBV18 and TRBJ2-7 genes, is NAGVMQNPRHLVRRRGQEARLRCSPMKGHSHVYWYRQLPEEGLKFMVYLQKENIIDESGMPKERFSAEFPKEGPSILRIQQVVRGDSAAYFCASSPGASYEQYFGPGTRLTVT.